The TCR beta chain described here comes from a study of T cell repertoires in cytomegalovirus infection. Study-level background: Indications came from public TCR beta signatures; they pointed to CMV infection and to a matching HLA type. Study results and limitations: Cumulative frequency (of public TCR beta family members) identified carriers of CMV plus the relevant HLA.

Worth noting for this clonotype: As yet, its antigen is unknown. A much larger clone differs from this one at a single base, so this may be a read error.

V lost 1 base to trimming and J lost 4 bases, with 17 bases between them. CDR1 and CDR2 (germline): SGHVS, FQNEAQ. The CDR3 extends over 17 amino acids. Using its own MiXCR run on the reads, TCRdb lists one record per CDR3 protein. Here the sample spans hundreds of thousands of distinct CDR3 sequences, roughly 35% being singletons. The origin of this receptor is a human donor in good health (CMV status not recorded). Some clones in this sample may be carry-over from other donors' samples. The genes are TRBV7-8 and TRBJ2-1, with D possibly matching TRBD1 (5 bases). The sample comprised PBMCs. The CDR3 loop reads CASSLEGATGSYNEQFF. The CDR3 DNA follows: TGTGCCAGCAGCTTAGAAGGAGCTACAGGATCATACAATGAGCAGTTCTTC.